This TCR beta chain was retrieved from a study of PD-1 blockade in classical Hodgkin lymphoma. About the research overall: Every 2 weeks, patients got 3 mg/kg intravenous nivolumab.

The CDR3 sequence is 13 residues long. The germline gives CDR1 MNHEY, CDR2 SVGAGI. Trimming at V came to 6 bases and at J to 3 bases, leaving 3 bases not matched to a gene. Turning to this clone: Its antigen remains unidentified.

Study results and limitations: Complete responders showed a baseline diversity that resembled the diversity of newly diagnosed patients. Baseline TCR diversity was reportedly lower in newly diagnosed patients than in healthy donors. It was reported as lower still in relapsed/refractory patients. Significant TCR diversity gains by C4D1 occurred in CD4+ but not CD8+ cells.

Patients all relapsed after autologous stem cell transplantation, and there was variation in brentuximab vedotin exposure. The table came from immunoSEQ multiplex PCR; TCRdb's copy has only in-frame clones and leaves some out. The table shows about 90,000 clones, with over 90% occurring only once. The rearrangement links TRBV6-5 to TRBJ2-5; 8 nucleotides align to TRBD1. Sequenced here: peripheral blood mononuclear cells (PBMCs), sampled before the second cycle of nivolumab. This clonotype originated in a human donor with classical Hodgkin lymphoma. Here the CDR3 reads CASSSGGEETQYF. The CDR3 nucleotides read TGTGCCAGCAGCTCAGGGGGCGAAGAGACCCAGTACTTC.